These 14 T cell receptor beta chains came from one sample sequenced in a study of blood T cells in healthy people across ages. A second about 7 to 11 cycle PCR used barcoded and J-beta primers. TCRdb reprocessed the 5' RACE reads with MiXCR, giving one entry per CDR3 protein. This table has about 1.8 million distinct CDR3 sequences, roughly 49% appearing once. Material for sequencing was blood. The receptor source for this set is a woman aged 40 to 50 in good health.

The chain carries TRBV28 and TRBJ1-2; no clear D gene. Germline CDR1 reads MDHEN; CDR2 reads SYDVKM. The germline V and J ends were trimmed by 2 bases and 8 bases, with 12 bases remaining between them. This CDR3 spans 13 amino acids. Here the CDR3 reads CASSLIGPAGYTF. DNA of the CDR3: TGTGCCAGCAGTTTAATCGGTCCTGCGGGCTACACCTTC.

The chain recombines TRBV4-1 with TRBJ2-7; D remains unclear. V lost 5 bases and J lost 3, with 11 bases in between. The germline V gene has CDR1 MGHRA and CDR2 YSYEKL. The CDR3 extends over 13 amino acids. CDR3 sequence reads: CASSTVRYYEQYF. DNA of the CDR3: TGCGCCAGCAGCACGGTCCGGTACTACGAGCAGTACTTC.

The gene calls are TRBV24-1 and TRBJ1-5, with 7 bases identical to TRBD1. The CDR3 consists of 12 residues. The trim removed 9 bases at V and 6 bases at J, leaving 4 bases unmatched. From germline, CDR1 is KGHDR and CDR2 SFDVKD. The CDR3 is CATQGDSQPQHF. CDR3 nucleotides: TGTGCCACCCAGGGGGATAGTCAGCCCCAGCATTTT.

The chain is built from TRBV7-8 and TRBJ1-2, with D tentatively TRBD1 (5 bases). The germline V gene has CDR1 SGHVS and CDR2 FQNEAQ. The CDR3 is 15 residues long. V lost 1 base, J lost 1 base, and 10 bases lay in between. CDR3 in DNA: TGTGCCAGCAGCTTAGAGGCAGGGATTAACTATGGCTACACCTTC. Its protein product is CASSLEAGINYGYTF.

The J gene is TRBJ1-2, the V gene TRBV4-1; 7 positions agree with TRBD1. This CDR3 has 15 residues. Germline CDR1 and CDR2: MGHRA and YSYEKL. Unmatched junction bases numbered 5, after V lost 0 bases and J lost 4 bases. The CDR3 nucleotides are TGCGCCAGCAGCCAAGAACAGGGGATGGGCTATGGCTACACCTTC. Translating gives CASSQEQGMGYGYTF.

This clonotype came up a few times. A read error may produce the germline difference seen at one junction end. The chain carries TRBV3-1 and TRBJ2-3; the D gene is possibly TRBD2 (6 bases). The CDR3 is 15 residues long. Germline values: CDR1 LGHDT, CDR2 YNNKEL (reference sequence). CDR3 sequence: CASSQDGGSTGTQYF. The CDR3 DNA reads TGTGCCAGCAGCCAAGATGGGGGGTCCACAGGTACGCAGTATTTT.

To note about this clonotype: The germline gene is not matched at one end of the junction; a read error may be the cause. This rearrangement joins TRBV3-1 to TRBJ1-2, with D unclear. This CDR3 has 14 amino acids. Per germline, CDR1 LGHDT and CDR2 YNNKEL (reference sequence). Here the CDR3 DNA reads TGTGCCAGCAGCCCTCCGACCCCGAGGCATGGCTGCACCTTC. The encoded protein is CASSPPTPRHGCTF.

The chain employs TRBV20-1 and TRBJ2-1; 10 nucleotides agree with TRBD2. Germline trimming cut 1 base from V and 10 bases from J; bases unmatched to any gene: 10. Germline CDR1 and CDR2: DFQATT and SNEGSKA (reference sequence). The CDR3 is 15 amino acids. As DNA, the CDR3 is TGCAGTGCTAGAGTGAGCGGGGGGGGCTCGGGGGAGCAGTTCTTC. Translated: CSARVSGGGSGEQFF.

The chain recombines TRBV20-1 with TRBJ1-4; D remains unclear. The V end lost 3 bases, the J end lost 7 bases, and 15 bases lay between the germline ends. Germline V gives CDR1 DFQATT, CDR2 SNEGSKA (reference sequence). The CDR3 consists of 14 residues. The CDR3 reads CSASSGFAIEKLFF. CDR3 bases: TGCAGTGCTAGTAGCGGGTTCGCTATTGAAAAACTGTTTTTT.

Notes on this clonotype: A much larger clone differs from this one at a single base, so this may be a read error. The CDR3 region is CSVEEIYGYTF. The CDR3, as DNA: TGCAGCGTTGAAGAAATCTATGGCTACACCTTC. V usage is TRBV29-1 and J usage is TRBJ1-2; unclear D gene. CDR3 length equals 11 residues. V lost 0 bases, J lost 4 bases, and 3 bases lay in between. Germline V gene sequence: CDR1 SQVTM, CDR2 ANQGSEA.

The chain uses TRBV14 and TRBJ2-5; unclear D gene. CDR1 and CDR2 from the germline V gene are SGHDN and FVKESK. CDR3 length: 13 residues. V was shortened by 1 base and J by 7 bases, with 10 bases between the two germline ends. The CDR3 loop is CASSQGLVGTQYF. The CDR3 nucleotides read TGTGCCAGCAGCCAAGGTCTCGTGGGGACCCAGTACTTC. The full variable domain, in which reference TRBV14 and TRBJ2-5 provide the parts outside the CDR3, is EAGVTQFPSHSVIEKGQTVTLRCDPISGHDNLYWYRRVMGKEIKFLLHFVKESKQDESGMPNNRFLAERTGGTYSTLKVQPAELEDSGVYFCASSQGLVGTQYFGPGTRLLVL.

The chain links TRBV2 to TRBJ1-1; possible D gene TRBD1, 6 bases. Germline CDR1 reads SNHLY; CDR2 reads FYNNEI. V was shortened by 0 bases and J by 1 base, with 12 bases between the two germline ends. The CDR3 is made up of 16 amino acids. In DNA, the CDR3 is TGTGCCAGCAGTGAAGCGTTCGGGACATCGAACACTGAAGCTTTCTTT. It specifies CASSEAFGTSNTEAFF.

V and J are TRBV20-1 and TRBJ2-5; D uncertain. Between the trimmed V and J ends, which lost 1 base and 2 bases, there was a span of 17 bases. This CDR3 region has 16 residues. Germline V gene lookup returns CDR1 DFQATT and CDR2 SNEGSKA (reference sequence). CDR3 in DNA: TGCAGTGCTAGAGTGGTCTCCGGACGGAAACAAGAGACCCAGTACTTC. The encoded protein is CSARVVSGRKQETQYF.

On this clonotype itself: Compared with germline, one end of the junction differs, possibly owing to a read error. The V and J genes are TRBV6-1 and TRBJ1-2, with TRBD1 as a possible D gene (6 bases). The CDR3 has 19 residues. Germline V gene data show CDR1 as MNHNS and CDR2 as SASEGT. The CDR3 reads CASRRTRGAARELGYGCTF. The CDR3, as DNA: TGTGCCAGCAGACGAACCCGGGGGGCGGCGAGAGAATTGGGCTATGGCTGCACCTTC.